What follows are 22 T cell receptor beta chains derived from one specimen sequenced in a study of monozygotic twins with inflammatory bowel disease. Following a re-call of the 5' RACE reads, TCRdb has one entry per CDR3 protein and lacks DNA. The data show 200,000 to 250,000 distinct CDR3 sequences, and the top ten clones hold roughly 1.5%. Specimen: blood. The receptors were gathered from a human donor with ulcerative colitis or Crohn's disease, or a healthy co-twin of an affected twin (not recorded which).

The V and J genes are TRBV5-1 and TRBJ2-2; TCRdb picks TRBD1, but there is no DNA to check that call. CDR1 and CDR2 (germline): SGHRS, YFSETQ. This CDR3 comprises 16 residues. The CDR3 reads CASSLGSRAATGELFF.

The chain joins TRBV20-1 to TRBJ2-5; TCRdb selects TRBD2, and the lack of DNA leaves this call unchecked. This CDR3 has 14 residues. From germline, CDR1 is DFQATT and CDR2 SNEGSKA (reference sequence). CDR3 sequence reads: CSATDGTSGETQYF.

J is TRBJ1-1 and V is TRBV7-9; as DNA is missing, the TRBD1 call by TCRdb cannot be tested. CDR3 length: 15 amino acids. Germline V gene sequence: CDR1 SEHNR, CDR2 FQNEAQ (reference sequence). The CDR3 here is CASSLALRDRTEAFF. The full variable domain, with the rest looked up from reference TRBV7-9 and TRBJ1-1, is DTGVSQNPRHKITKRGQNVTFRCDPISEHNRLYWYRQTLGQGPEFLTYFQNEAQLEKSRLLSDRFSAERPKGSFSTLEIQRTEQGDSAMYLCASSLALRDRTEAFFGQGTRLTVV.

The chain couples TRBV18 to TRBJ1-1; TCRdb indicates TRBD1, and absent DNA this call remains unverified. This CDR3 contains 15 residues. Germline V gene sequence: CDR1 KGHSH, CDR2 LQKENI. CDR3 sequence reads: CASSPRQGGFTEAFF.

The chain combines TRBV12-3 or TRBV12-4 with TRBJ2-1; the TRBD2 assignment by TCRdb is unverifiable without DNA. The CDR3 has 16 amino acids. The CDR3 sequence: CASSLVSASGGGEQFF.

The rearrangement uses TRBV2 and TRBJ2-1; TCRdb indicates TRBD1, and absent DNA this call remains unverified. The CDR3 runs 15 residues. Looked up from germline, CDR1 is SNHLY and CDR2 is FYNNEI. CDR3 sequence: CASSADSNSYNEQFF.

V gene TRBV20-1 combines with J gene TRBJ2-3; without DNA, the TCRdb call of TRBD1 cannot be checked. Germline values: CDR1 DFQATT, CDR2 SNEGSKA (reference sequence). The CDR3 contains 12 residues. The CDR3 is CSAPHPPDTQYF.

V usage is TRBV11-2 and J usage is TRBJ2-6; TCRdb proposes TRBD1, but this gene call is untestable without DNA. Germline CDR1 reads SGHAT; CDR2 reads FQNNGV. This CDR3 region has 21 residues. The CDR3 protein is CASSSSPNPGTGGSGANVLTF. The complete variable domain, with remaining parts taken from reference TRBV11-2 and TRBJ2-6, reads EAGVAQSPRYKIIEKRQSVAFWCNPISGHATLYWYQQILGQGPKLLIQFQNNGVVDDSQLPKDRFSAERLKGVDSTLKIQPAKLEDSAVYLCASSSSPNPGTGGSGANVLTFGAGSRLTVL.

The CDR3 here is CASSLGFSYEQYF. The rearrangement links TRBV7-3 to TRBJ2-7. Per the germline V gene, CDR1 is SGHTA and CDR2 is FQGTGA. The CDR3 extends over 13 amino acids.

The genes are TRBV5-1 and TRBJ1-1; TCRdb picks TRBD1, but there is no DNA to check that call. This CDR3 is built from 16 residues. Germline assignment: CDR1 SGHRS and CDR2 YFSETQ. CDR3 amino acids: CASSAQGALEGTEAFF.

The chain uses TRBV5-1 and TRBJ2-5. Germline assignment: CDR1 SGHRS and CDR2 YFSETQ. The CDR3 extends over 13 amino acids. The CDR3: CASSRAKGETQYF.

The chain joins TRBV6-6 to TRBJ2-5; TCRdb picks TRBD2, but there is no DNA to check that call. Germline CDR1 is MNHNY and CDR2 is SVGAGI (reference sequence). This CDR3 has 14 residues. The CDR3 is CASRHWTFGETQYF.

This CDR3 is CASRLRDRAETQYF. The chain uses TRBV12-2 and TRBJ2-5; TCRdb indicates TRBD1, and absent DNA this call remains unverified. TRBV12-2 is designated a pseudogene. The CDR3 sequence is 14 residues long.

The V gene is TRBV7-9, the J gene TRBJ1-2. This CDR3 region has 15 residues. CDR1 SEHNR and CDR2 FQNEAQ come from the germline V gene (reference sequence). The CDR3: CASSLDSDINYGYTF.

The rearrangement uses TRBV5-1 and TRBJ2-1; without DNA, the TCRdb call of TRBD2 cannot be checked. The CDR3 extends over 15 amino acids. Germline V gives CDR1 SGHRS, CDR2 YFSETQ. CDR3: CASSLAVGGDNEQFF.

This sequence joins TRBV6-2 or TRBV6-3 and TRBJ1-1; TCRdb indicates TRBD1, and absent DNA this call remains unverified. The CDR3 extends over 15 amino acids. CDR1 is MNHEY, CDR2 SVGEGT, per germline. The CDR3 protein is CASSYSGGRGTEAFF.

The chain has TRBV20-1 and TRBJ1-2; TCRdb gives TRBD1 as the D gene, but with no DNA this cannot be confirmed. CDR1 and CDR2 (germline): DFQATT, SNEGSKA (reference sequence). The length of the CDR3 is 14 residues. CDR3 in amino acids: CSAGRVGGNYGYTF.

V usage is TRBV20-1 and J usage is TRBJ1-5; TCRdb gives TRBD1 as the D gene, but with no DNA this cannot be confirmed. Germline V gene sequence: CDR1 DFQATT, CDR2 SNEGSKA (reference sequence). This CDR3 is built from 13 residues. CDR3 sequence: CSAAQGSNQPQHF.

The chain couples TRBV29-1 to TRBJ1-1. The germline V gene has CDR1 SQVTM and CDR2 ANQGSEA. The CDR3 is made up of 11 amino acids. This CDR3 is CSVEVNTEAFF.

This chain connects TRBV6-5 to TRBJ2-2; there is no DNA to check the TCRdb D call of TRBD1. From germline, CDR1 is MNHEY and CDR2 SVGAGI. This CDR3 spans 14 amino acids. The CDR3 reads CASSYSRGAGELFF.

This rearrangement joins TRBV2 to TRBJ2-1; checking the TCRdb D call of TRBD2 is not possible without DNA. The V gene's germline CDR1 is SNHLY and CDR2 FYNNEI. The CDR3 length is 11 residues. The CDR3 sequence: CASSERALQFF.

The genes are TRBV5-1 and TRBJ2-7. Germline V gives CDR1 SGHRS, CDR2 YFSETQ. CDR3 length: 15 amino acids. The CDR3 loop reads CASSLAFESSYEQYF.